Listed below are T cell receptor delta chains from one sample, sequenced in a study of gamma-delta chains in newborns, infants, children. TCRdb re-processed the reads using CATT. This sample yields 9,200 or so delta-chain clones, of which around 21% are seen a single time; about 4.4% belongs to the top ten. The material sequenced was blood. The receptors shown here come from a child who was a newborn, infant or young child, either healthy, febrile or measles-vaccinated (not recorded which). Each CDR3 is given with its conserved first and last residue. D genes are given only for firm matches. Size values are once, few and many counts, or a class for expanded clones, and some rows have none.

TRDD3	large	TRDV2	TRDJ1	TGTGCCTGTGACTTACTGGGGGATACCGATAAACTCATCTTT	CACDLLGDTDKLIF
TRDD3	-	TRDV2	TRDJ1	TGTGCCTGTGATCCTATAGGGGATACGCCTGAAGGCGATAAACTCATCTTT	CACDPIGDTPEGDKLIF
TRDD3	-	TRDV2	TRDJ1	TGTGCCTGTGATTTGTGGGGGATACAGGACGATAAACTCATCTTT	CACDLWGIQDDKLIF
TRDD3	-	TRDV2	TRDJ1	TGTGCCTGTTACTTGGTGGGGGATCTTGGACCCGATAAACTCATCTTT	CACYLVGDLGPDKLIF
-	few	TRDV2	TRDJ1	TGTGCCTGTGACACTCTTATGGTCAGTGGGCAAGTACTCACCGATAAACTCATCTTT	CACDTLMVSGQVLTDKLIF
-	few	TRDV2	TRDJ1	TGTGCCTGTGACACCGTTGCTCCTCCAAGCCCCTACACCGATAAACTCATCTTT	CACDTVAPPSPYTDKLIF
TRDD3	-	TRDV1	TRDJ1	TGTGCTCTTGGGACCCTTCCTACGTCGACCCCGTACTGGGGGATACTCATGTACACCGATAAACTCATCTTT	CALGTLPTSTPYWGILMYTDKLIF
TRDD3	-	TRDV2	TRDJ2	TGTGCCTGTGACAATACTGGGGGATACTTTTTGACAGCAAAACTCTTCTTT	CACDNTGGYFLTAKLFF
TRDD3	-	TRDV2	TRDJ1	TGTGCCTGTGACACCGTGAGTGGGGGATACCCCAACACCGATAAACTCATCTTT	CACDTVSGGYPNTDKLIF
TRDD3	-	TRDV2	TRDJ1	TGTGCCTGTGACCCGCTGGGGGATACGTTTGTCACCGATAAACTCATCTTT	CACDPLGDTFVTDKLIF
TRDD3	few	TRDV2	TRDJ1	TGTGCCTGCGACAGGGTTACTGGGGGATACAAAAACACCGATAAACTCATCTTC	CACDRVTGGYKNTDKLIF
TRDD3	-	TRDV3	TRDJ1	TGTGCCTTTTGTACTGGGGGATACACCGATAAACTCATCTTT	CAFCTGGYTDKLIF
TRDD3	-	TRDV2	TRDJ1	TGTGCCTGTGACAAACTGGGGGAAAGCGATAAACTCATCTTT	CACDKLGESDKLIF
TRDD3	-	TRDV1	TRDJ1	TGTGCTCTTGGGGACACACCCCAGCTCTACGAGACTGGGGGTTACACCGATAAACTCATCTTT	CALGDTPQLYETGGYTDKLIF
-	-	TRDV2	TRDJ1	TGTGCCTGTGACACCCTGGGGTCCTACACCGATAAACTCATCTTT	CACDTLGSYTDKLIF
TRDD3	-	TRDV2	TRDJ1	TGTGCCTGTGACGAATGGGGTACTGGGGGCCGGGGAGGCGATAAACTCATCTTT	CACDEWGTGGRGGDKLIF
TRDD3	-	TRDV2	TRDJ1	TGTGCCTGTGACGCCTTATACCGGATGGGGGATACGCCCGATAAACTCATCTTT	CACDALYRMGDTPDKLIF
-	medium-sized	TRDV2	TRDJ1	TGTGCCTGTGACACCCTTGGGGGGGGCGATAAACTCATCTTT	CACDTLGGGDKLIF
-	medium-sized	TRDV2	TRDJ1	TGTGCCTGTGACACCTACGGATTCCGGGAGGGGACCGATAAACTCATCTTT	CACDTYGFREGTDKLIF
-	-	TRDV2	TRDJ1	TGTGCCTGTGAGCCCGGTGTTGGGGGGAAGCCCACCGATAAACTCATCTTT	CACEPGVGGKPTDKLIF
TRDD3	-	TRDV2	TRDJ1	TGTGCCTGTGACTCGAGCGGGGGGATAGCAGTCACCGATAGACTCATCTTT	CACDSSGGIAVTDRLIF
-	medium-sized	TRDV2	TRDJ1	TGTGCCTGTGACACAATCGGGACGAAGTACACCGATAAACTCATCTTT	CACDTIGTKYTDKLIF
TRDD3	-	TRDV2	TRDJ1	TGTGCCTGTGACCCCGTACTGGGGGATTCGATCAACACCGATAAACTCATCTTT	CACDPVLGDSINTDKLIF
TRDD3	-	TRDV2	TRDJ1	TGTGCCTGTGACCCCGTGCTGGGGGATACGCAATTGCAAATTACCGATAAACTCATCTTT	CACDPVLGDTQLQITDKLIF
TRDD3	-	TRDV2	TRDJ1	TGTGCCTGTGTTCCACTTGTACTGGGGGATAGGCCCGATAAACTCATCTTT	CACVPLVLGDRPDKLIF
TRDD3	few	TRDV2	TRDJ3	TGTGCCTGTGACACCGTGGTGGGGGAGTCCTCCTGGGACACCCGACAGACGTTTTTC	CACDTVVGESSWDTRQTFF
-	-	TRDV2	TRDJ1	TGTGCCTGTGACATGGGCTGGCAGAGGATCGATAAACTCATCTTT	CACDMGWQRIDKLIF
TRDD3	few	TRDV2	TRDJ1	TGTGCCTGTGACACGGTGGGGGAAAAAACCGATAAACTCATCTTT	CACDTVGEKTDKLIF
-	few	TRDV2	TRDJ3	TGTGCCTGTGACACCTTAAAGTCCCAATGGGACACCCGACAGATGTTTTTC	CACDTLKSQWDTRQMFF
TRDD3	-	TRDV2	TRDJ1	TGTGCCTGTGACGCGATCTCAACCGTACTGGGGGATTCTAATAAACTCATCTTT	CACDAISTVLGDSNKLIF
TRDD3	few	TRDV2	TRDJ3	TGTGCCTGTGACACGGCGGGATACCGGAGCTCCTGGGACACCCGACAGATGTTTTTC	CACDTAGYRSSWDTRQMFF
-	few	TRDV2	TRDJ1	TGTGCCTGTGACACCGTTGGAGTCCCGTACACCGATAAACTCATCTTT	CACDTVGVPYTDKLIF
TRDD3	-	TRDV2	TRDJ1	TGTGCCTGTGTCACCGTTCGGGGGATACGCGTCCACACCGATAAACTCATCTTT	CACVTVRGIRVHTDKLIF
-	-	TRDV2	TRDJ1	TGTGCCTGTGACACGATGTCTAGGACCGATAAACTCATCTTT	CACDTMSRTDKLIF
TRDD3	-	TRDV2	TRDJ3	TGTGCCTGTGACACCATGGGGTCTACTGGGGGATTGCCGGGGGGCTCCTGGGACACCCGACAGATGTTTTTC	CACDTMGSTGGLPGGSWDTRQMFF
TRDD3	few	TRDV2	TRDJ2	TGTGCCTGTGACAAACTGGGGTCGACAGCACAACTCTTCTTT	CACDKLGSTAQLFF
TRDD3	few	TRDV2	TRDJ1	TGTGCCTGTGACACCCTATCTGCTGGGGGATACACCCCTCCCCTCACCGATAAACTCATCTTT	CACDTLSAGGYTPPLTDKLIF
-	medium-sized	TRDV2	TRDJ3	TGTGCCTGTGACGGCATTGGGAACAAAACCCGACAGATGTTTTTC	CACDGIGNKTRQMFF
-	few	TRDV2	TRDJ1	TGTGCCTGTGACACCGTGTCGAAGGGACCTCCCTACACCGATAAACTCATCTTT	CACDTVSKGPPYTDKLIF
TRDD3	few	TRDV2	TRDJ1	TGTGCCTGTGACCATATCCACTCTGGGGGAGAAAACACCGATAAACTCATCTTT	CACDHIHSGGENTDKLIF
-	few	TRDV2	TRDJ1	TGTGCCTGTGATGTGATAGGACAGTACACCGATAAACCCATCTTT	CACDVIGQYTDKPIF
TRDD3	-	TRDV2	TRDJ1	TGTGCCTGTGACACGGTACTGGGGGACCCCTCTAATAATTACACCGATAAACTCATCTTT	CACDTVLGDPSNNYTDKLIF
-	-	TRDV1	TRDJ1	TGTGCTCTTGGGGGCCCGGCCTTCCTAGTTGTGGGATACATGGGTACCGATAAACTCATCTTT	CALGGPAFLVVGYMGTDKLIF
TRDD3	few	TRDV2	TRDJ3	TGTGCCTGTGACACCGGAGGTGTGGGGGATACAGGGAGCTCCTGGGACACCCGACAGATGTTTTTC	CACDTGGVGDTGSSWDTRQMFF
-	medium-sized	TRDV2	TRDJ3	TGTGCCTGTGACACCGCGGATACACCGAGCTCCTGGGACACCCGACAGATGTTTTTC	CACDTADTPSSWDTRQMFF
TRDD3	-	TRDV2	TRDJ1	TGTGCCTGTGACACCGTTCGTCTACTGGGGGATACAACCGATAAACTCATCTTT	CACDTVRLLGDTTDKLIF
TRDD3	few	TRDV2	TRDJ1	TGTGCCTGCGACACCTGGGGGGCCGATAAACTCATCTTT	CACDTWGADKLIF